These 24 T cell receptor beta chains share one sample of origin, sequenced in a study of T cells in Graves' hyperthyroidism and ophthalmopathy. Amplified TCR beta CDR3 regions derived from RNA transcripts. The HTBI set primed first-round TCR CDR3 RT-PCR. Using its own MiXCR run on the multiplex PCR reads, TCRdb lists one record per CDR3 protein. The sample includes about 350,000 distinct CDR3 sequences, 15% to 20% of them seen just once. The sample consisted of blood. The receptors originated from a woman aged 18-29 years with Graves' hyperthyroidism.

This rearrangement joins TRBV19 to TRBJ2-5; unclear D gene. This CDR3 is 13 amino acids long. Trimming took off 4 bases at V and 4 bases at J, with 10 bases between the two ends. The germline V gene has CDR1 LNHDA and CDR2 SQIVND (reference sequence). The CDR3 region has the DNA TGTGCCAGTAGTAGGGTCAGGAGAGAGACCCAGTACTTC. This codes for CASSRVRRETQYF.

With respect to this clonotype: A much larger clone lies a single base off, so this may be a read error. Likely a read error: the CDR3 ends without its conserved phenylalanine or tryptophan. The V gene is TRBV11-2, the J gene TRBJ2-3; D remains ambiguous. The V and J ends lost 1 base and 2 bases respectively, with 13 bases between them. Looked up from germline, CDR1 is SGHAT and CDR2 is FQNNGV. The CDR3 loop spans 16 amino acids. Written as DNA, the CDR3 is TGTGCCAGCAGCTTAGTTTCACTATCAATCACAGATACGCAGTATTGT. This encodes CASSLVSLSITDTQYC.

The chain carries TRBV5-1 and TRBJ1-2; D is uncertain. Germline V gene data show CDR1 as SGHRS and CDR2 as YFSETQ. This CDR3 has 14 amino acids. The V and J ends lost 0 bases and 6 bases respectively, with 12 bases between them. The CDR3 sequence: CASSLDLGRNGYTF. For the CDR3, the DNA is TGCGCCAGCAGCTTGGACTTGGGTAGGAATGGCTACACCTTC. The whole variable domain, filled in from reference TRBV5-1 and TRBJ1-2, reads KAGVTQTPRYLIKTRGQQVTLSCSPISGHRSVSWYQQTPGQGLQFLFEYFSETQRNKGNFPGRFSGRQFSNSRSEMNVSTLELGDSALYLCASSLDLGRNGYTFGSGTRLTVV.

The sample holds a few counts of this clonotype. The V call is TRBV2, the J call TRBJ2-7; either TRBD1 or TRBD2 may fit D (5 bases each). The CDR3 runs to 14 residues. Germline V gives CDR1 SNHLY, CDR2 FYNNEI. Between the trimmed V and J ends, which lost 7 bases and 2 bases, there was a span of 15 bases. CDR3 sequence: CASNQGDRPYEQYF. CDR3 nucleotide sequence: TGTGCCAGCAACCAAGGGGACCGACCCTACGAGCAGTACTTC.

Ten or more counts support this clonotype. The chain employs TRBV24-1 and TRBJ2-2; D unclear. V lost 9 bases, J lost 1 base, and 11 bases lay in between. The CDR3 runs 14 residues. Looked up from germline, CDR1 is KGHDR and CDR2 is SFDVKD. As DNA, the CDR3 is TGTGCCACCGCGCGGTGGGGGAACACCGGGGAGCTGTTTTTT. It codes for CATARWGNTGELFF.

This clonotype was recorded a few times. This sequence joins TRBV13 and TRBJ1-1, with D maybe TRBD1 (6 bases). CDR3 length equals 16 residues. Looked up from germline, CDR1 is PRHDT and CDR2 is FYEKMQ (reference sequence). Between the trimmed V and J ends, which lost 0 bases and 3 bases, there was a span of 14 bases. CDR3 nucleotide sequence: TGTGCCAGCAGCTTAGGCGTACGAACAGGGTACACTGAAGCTTTCTTT. Translation: CASSLGVRTGYTEAFF.

In its sample, this clonotype was seen many times. J is TRBJ2-7 and V is TRBV5-1, with 9 positions matching TRBD1. The CDR3 has 14 amino acids. In germline, CDR1 is SGHRS, CDR2 YFSETQ. V trimming: 7 bases; J trimming: 0 bases; junction bases outside the gene matches: 5. CDR3 protein: CASAGTGSSYEQYF. In nucleotides, the CDR3 is TGCGCCAGCGCTGGGACAGGGAGCTCCTACGAGCAGTACTTC.

Many counts were recorded for this clonotype. The gene calls are TRBV12-3 or TRBV12-4 and TRBJ1-5; D is possibly TRBD1 (5 bases). The CDR3 runs to 15 residues. V was trimmed by 4 bases and J by 2 bases, leaving 12 bases between them. The CDR3 sequence is CASSSQGGGNQPQHF. Written as DNA, the CDR3 is TGTGCCAGCAGTTCGCAGGGAGGAGGCAATCAGCCCCAGCATTTT.

At least ten counts were recorded for this clonotype. This sequence joins TRBV12-3 or TRBV12-4 and TRBJ1-5; D gene unclear. Deletions cut 1 base from V and 1 base from J, with 11 bases between. This CDR3 is 16 amino acids long. In DNA form, the CDR3 reads TGTGCCAGCAGTTTAGAGGTCGGGATAAGCAATCAGCCCCAGCATTTT. Amino acids: CASSLEVGISNQPQHF.

This clonotype came up many times. J is TRBJ1-1 and V is TRBV7-9; a possible D gene is TRBD1 (6 bases). Germline CDR1 reads SEHNR; CDR2 reads FQNEAQ (reference sequence). This CDR3 spans 14 amino acids. Between the trimmed V and J ends, which lost 1 base and 5 bases, there was a span of 11 bases. For the CDR3, the DNA is TGTGCCAGCAGCTTAGGGGGGGCCAGGACTGAAGCTTTCTTT. It is translated as CASSLGGARTEAFF.

This clonotype occurred many times. The V gene is TRBV12-3 or TRBV12-4, the J gene TRBJ2-2, with D possibly called TRBD1 or TRBD2 (6 bases each). Trimming stripped 8 bases from V and 0 bases from J, with 10 bases between. CDR3 size: 14 residues. The CDR3 loop reads CASAGHPNTGELFF. As DNA, the CDR3 is TGTGCCAGCGCGGGACACCCGAACACCGGGGAGCTGTTTTTT.

Ten or more counts support this clonotype. The junction shows a germline mismatch at one end, possibly a read error. The V and J genes are TRBV7-7 and TRBJ1-3, with TRBD1 as a possible D gene (5 bases). Germline V gene data show CDR1 as SSHAT and CDR2 as FNYEAQ (reference sequence). CDR3 length: 12 amino acids. CDR3: CASSLGADYIYF. CDR3 DNA: TGTGCTAGCAGCTTAGGGGCAGATTACATATATTTT.

This clonotype came up many times. J is TRBJ1-1 and V is TRBV20-1; weak D call: TRBD1 (5 bases). V dropped 3 bases and J dropped 7 bases, with 12 bases sitting between them. Looked up from germline, CDR1 is DFQATT and CDR2 is SNEGSKA (reference sequence). The CDR3 extends over 12 amino acids. The CDR3 coding sequence is TGCAGTGCTAGTTGGGGCTTGAGTGAAGCTTTCTTT. This translates into CSASWGLSEAFF.

In its sample, this clonotype was seen many times. The V and J genes are TRBV14 and TRBJ2-7, with D hard to call. The CDR3 contains 15 residues. CDR1 and CDR2 from the germline V gene are SGHDN and FVKESK. The V gene lost 1 base and the J gene lost 1 base, with 11 bases spanning the gap. Here the CDR3 reads CASSQVLGGSYEQYF. The DNA for the CDR3 is TGTGCCAGCAGCCAAGTTCTGGGCGGTTCCTACGAGCAGTACTTC.

This clonotype was seen many times. The genes are TRBV27 and TRBJ1-1, with TRBD1 matching over 8 bases. After removal of 5 bases from V and 1 base from J, the junction contained 9 bases not matched to a gene. CDR1 and CDR2 from the germline V gene are MNHEY and SMNVEV (reference sequence). This CDR3 has 16 amino acids. CDR3 bases: TGTGCCAGCAGTCTAGGACAGGGATGGGGGAACACTGAAGCTTTCTTT. This sequence encodes CASSLGQGWGNTEAFF.

This clonotype has at least ten counts. V gene TRBV18 combines with J gene TRBJ1-2; tentatively, D is TRBD1 (6 bases). CDR3 length: 14 amino acids. CDR1 is KGHSH and CDR2 is LQKENI in the germline V gene. V lost 5 bases to trimming and J lost 1 base, with 11 bases between them. The DNA for the CDR3 is TGTGCCAGCTCAGCTGACAGGAGTAACTATGGCTACACCTTC. This encodes CASSADRSNYGYTF.

This clonotype was detected ten times or more. This rearrangement joins TRBV15 to TRBJ2-7; D is possibly TRBD1 or TRBD2 (5 bases each). The CDR3 has 13 amino acids. Germline CDR1 and CDR2: LNHNV and YYDKDF (reference sequence). Trimming stripped 3 bases from V and 5 bases from J, with 11 bases between. CDR3 in amino acids: CATSRQGVHEQYF. As DNA, the CDR3 is TGTGCCACCAGCAGGCAGGGAGTCCACGAGCAGTACTTC.

This clonotype was seen many times. The chain links TRBV6-1 to TRBJ2-2; possible D gene TRBD1, 5 bases. V was trimmed by 4 bases and J by 3 bases, leaving 15 bases between them. Germline assignment: CDR1 MNHNS and CDR2 SASEGT. This CDR3 is 16 amino acids long. The CDR3 DNA follows: TGTGCCAGCAGTGGCAGGGCGGCGGTCTACACCGGGGAGCTGTTTTTT. The encoded protein is CASSGRAAVYTGELFF.

The sample holds a few counts of this clonotype. The gene calls are TRBV25-1 and TRBJ2-7; 10 bases are shared with TRBD1. The CDR3 has 15 amino acids. The germline gives CDR1 MGHDK, CDR2 SYGVNS. The ends lost 3 bases at V and 3 bases at J; junction bases unmatched: 5. The chain's CDR3 is CASSDTGTGDYEQYF. The CDR3 coding sequence is TGTGCCAGCAGTGACACCGGGACAGGGGACTACGAGCAGTACTTC.

This clonotype was counted ten times or more. This chain joins TRBV20-1 and TRBJ2-7; 9 nucleotides agree with TRBD1. Unmatched junction bases numbered 9, after V lost 0 bases and J lost 6 bases. This CDR3 is built from 15 residues. The germline gives CDR1 DFQATT, CDR2 SNEGSKA (reference sequence). The CDR3 bases are TGCAGTGCTAGAGACCCGGGACAGGGAGTAGGCGAGCAGTACTTC. Protein: CSARDPGQGVGEQYF.

This clonotype was observed at least ten times. DNA for the CDR3: TGCAGTGCTATTTTGGGACCGATGAACACTGAAGCTTTCTTT. This gives the protein CSAILGPMNTEAFF. The V and J genes are TRBV20-1 and TRBJ1-1; tentatively, D is TRBD1 (5 bases). The ends were cut back, 4 bases at V and 0 bases at J, with 12 bases in the middle. This CDR3 region has 14 residues. Germline CDR1 DFQATT, CDR2 SNEGSKA (reference sequence).

This clonotype was seen repeatedly, ten times or more. This chain links TRBV6-5 with TRBJ1-1, with TRBD1 as a possible D gene (5 bases). CDR1 and CDR2 from the germline V gene are MNHEY and SVGAGI. The CDR3 is made up of 14 amino acids. V dropped 4 bases and J dropped 6 bases, with 15 bases sitting between them. CDR3 sequence reads: CASSSNRRFPEAFF. In nucleotides, the CDR3 is TGTGCCAGCAGTTCCAACAGGCGGTTCCCTGAAGCTTTCTTT.

Many counts were recorded for this clonotype. V usage is TRBV6-5 and J usage is TRBJ1-1, with D possibly matching TRBD1 (5 bases). The CDR3 extends over 14 amino acids. Germline loops: CDR1 MNHEY, CDR2 SVGAGI. V lost 2 bases to trimming and J lost 5 bases, with 12 bases between them. For the CDR3, the DNA is TGTGCCAGCAGTTACAGCGGGTGGGGGACTGAAGCTTTCTTT. This sequence encodes CASSYSGWGTEAFF.

The chain carries TRBV5-1 and TRBJ1-2; 10 positions match TRBD1. Germline CDR1 SGHRS, CDR2 YFSETQ. The V segment lost 4 bases and the J segment 4 bases; nucleotides outside the gene matches: 7. CDR3 size: 15 residues. CDR3 coding DNA: TGCGCCAGCAGCACGGGACAGGGGCGTGCCTATGGCTACACCTTC. It specifies CASSTGQGRAYGYTF.